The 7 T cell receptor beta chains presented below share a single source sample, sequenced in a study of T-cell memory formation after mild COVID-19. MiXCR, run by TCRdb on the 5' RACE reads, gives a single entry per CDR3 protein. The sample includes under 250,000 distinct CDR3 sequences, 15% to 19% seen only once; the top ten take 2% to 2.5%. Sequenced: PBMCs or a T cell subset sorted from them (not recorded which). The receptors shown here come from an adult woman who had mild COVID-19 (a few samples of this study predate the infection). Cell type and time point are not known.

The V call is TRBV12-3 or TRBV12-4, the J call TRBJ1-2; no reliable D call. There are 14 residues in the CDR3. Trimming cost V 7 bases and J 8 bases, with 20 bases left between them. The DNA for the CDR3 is TGTGCCAGCAAAATCACAAGGCATATAGGCGGCTACACCTTC. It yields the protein CASKITRHIGGYTF.

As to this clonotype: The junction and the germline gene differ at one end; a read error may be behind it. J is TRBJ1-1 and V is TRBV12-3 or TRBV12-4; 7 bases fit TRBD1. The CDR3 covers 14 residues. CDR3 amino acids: CASSTAQGINEVFF. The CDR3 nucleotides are TGTGCCAGCTCAACGGCACAGGGGATAAATGAAGTTTTCTTT.

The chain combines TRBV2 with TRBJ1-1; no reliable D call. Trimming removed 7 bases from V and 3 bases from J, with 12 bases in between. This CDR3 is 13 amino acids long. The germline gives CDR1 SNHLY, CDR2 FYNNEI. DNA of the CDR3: TGTGCCAGCACGACGAGTGGAGACACTGAAGCTTTCTTT. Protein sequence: CASTTSGDTEAFF.

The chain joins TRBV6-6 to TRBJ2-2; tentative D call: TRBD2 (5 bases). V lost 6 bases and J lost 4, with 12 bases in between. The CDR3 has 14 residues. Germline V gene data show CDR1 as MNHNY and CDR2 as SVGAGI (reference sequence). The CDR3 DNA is TGTGCCAGCAGGGGAGAAGGGTCCACCGGGGAGCTGTTTTTT. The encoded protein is CASRGEGSTGELFF.

CDR3 residues: CASSRGTSGNNEQFF. Written as DNA, the CDR3 is TGTGCCAGCAGTCGAGGGACTAGCGGAAACAATGAGCAGTTCTTC. The chain uses TRBV12-3 or TRBV12-4 and TRBJ2-1, with 11 bases fitting TRBD2. V was clipped by 5 bases and J by 5 bases; unmatched bases: 5. The CDR3 consists of 15 residues.

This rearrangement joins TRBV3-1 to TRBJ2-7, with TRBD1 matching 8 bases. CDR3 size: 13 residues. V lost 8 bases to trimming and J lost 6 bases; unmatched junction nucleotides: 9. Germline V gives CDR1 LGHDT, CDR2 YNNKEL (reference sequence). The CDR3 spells CASSGQARGEQYF. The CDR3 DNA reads TGTGCCAGCTCGGGACAGGCCAGGGGCGAGCAGTACTTC.

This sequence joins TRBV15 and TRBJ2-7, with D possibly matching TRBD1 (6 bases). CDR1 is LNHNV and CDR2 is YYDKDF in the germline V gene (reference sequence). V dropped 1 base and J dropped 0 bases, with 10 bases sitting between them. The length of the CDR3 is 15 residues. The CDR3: CATSRGGQSSYEQYF. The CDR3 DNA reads TGTGCCACCAGCAGAGGAGGACAGAGCTCCTACGAGCAGTACTTC.